The T cell receptor (beta chain) described here comes from a study of CD8 T cells in Susac syndrome. When the RNA was reverse transcribed, random hexamers were used with an input of roughly 0.5 to 1 ug. TCRdb used MiXCR to reprocess the immunoSEQ multiplex PCR reads, holding one entry per CDR3 protein. The table includes about 100,000 distinct CDR3 sequences, 95% detected once. Germline CDR1 SGHVS, CDR2 FQNEAQ. Trimming left V 5 bases short and J 6 bases short, with 14 bases between. CDR3 length: 14 amino acids. The rearrangement uses TRBV7-8 and TRBJ2-1; TRBD2 might be the D (6 bases). This receptor was obtained from a human donor with Susac syndrome. Sequenced input: CD8+ T cells from PBMCs. The CDR3 region is CASSADYGLNEQFF. The DNA of the CDR3 is TGTGCCAGCAGCGCGGACTACGGACTCAATGAGCAGTTCTTC.